A selection of T cell receptor beta chains follows, all from one sample in a study of blood T cell repertoires in COVID-19. This table comes from immunoSEQ multiplex PCR, and its TCRdb copy is limited to in-frame clones, with some not included. The profile shows fewer than 250,000 clones, 84% of them singletons. Sequenced: PBMCs or T cells enriched from blood (not recorded which). All receptors derive from a woman aged 25 to 45 who had been exposed to COVID-19. Both conserved end residues are part of each CDR3. D genes are given only for firm matches. A clone size is listed for some rows: how often the clone was seen (once, few, many), or a class if it is expanded.

NA	TRBV5-6	TRBJ2-3	NA	TGTGCCAGCAGCTTGTATGCGGGGGCCGGCACAGATACGCAGTATTTT	CASSLYAGAGTDTQYF
NA	TRBV12-3/TRBV12-4	TRBJ1-5	NA	TGTGCCAGCACCCAATTCCCCAATCAGCCCCAGCATTTT	CASTQFPNQPQHF
TRBD1	TRBV7-9	TRBJ1-3	few	TGTGCCAGCCGGGACAGGGGTGCTGGAAACACCATATATTTT	CASRDRGAGNTIYF
TRBD1	TRBV20-1	TRBJ2-1	once	TGCAGTGCTAGTCACGGACAGGCAGCGACCTACAATGAGCAGTTCTTC	CSASHGQAATYNEQFF
TRBD1	TRBV28	TRBJ1-5	NA	TGTGCCAGCAGTCCCCCCTGGACAGGTTATAGCAATCAGCCCCAGCATTTT	CASSPPWTGYSNQPQHF
TRBD1	TRBV4-1	TRBJ2-7	NA	TGCGCCAGCAGCCGAAACGTCCGGGACAGGACCTCCTACGAGCAGTACTTC	CASSRNVRDRTSYEQYF
TRBD2	TRBV3-1/TRBV3-2	TRBJ2-2	NA	TGTGCCAGAGCGGGGGAGTTGGGCGGGGAGAGCACCGGGGAGCTGTTTTTT	CARAGELGGESTGELFF
NA	TRBV3-1/TRBV3-2	TRBJ2-7	NA	TGTGCCAGCAGCCAAGAAACAGGTGCCCTTTCCTACGAGCAGTACTTC	CASSQETGALSYEQYF
NA	TRBV11-2	TRBJ1-2	NA	TGTGCCAGCAGCTTAGTGGGAGGGAACTATGGCTACACCTTC	CASSLVGGNYGYTF
NA	TRBV4-1	TRBJ2-3	few	TGCGCCAGCAGCCAATCTCGAGAAGATACGCAGTATTTT	CASSQSREDTQYF
NA	TRBV18	TRBJ1-1	NA	TGTGCCAGCTCAGCCCCACGGACTGAAGCTTTCTTT	CASSAPRTEAFF
NA	TRBV4-3	TRBJ2-5	NA	TGCGCCAGCAGCCAAGAAAGGGGTGAGACCCAGTACTTC	CASSQERGETQYF
TRBD1	TRBV19	TRBJ1-2	NA	TGTGCCAGTAGTATCCCCGGACAGGGGGCTCTTGGCTACACCTTC	CASSIPGQGALGYTF
TRBD1	TRBV11-2	TRBJ1-1	NA	TGTGCCAGCGCCCAGGACAGGGACACTGAAGCTTTCTTT	CASAQDRDTEAFF
NA	TRBV5-1	TRBJ2-3	NA	TGCGCCAGCAGCTTGGATGGGGCTAGCACAGATACGCAGTATTTT	CASSLDGASTDTQYF
TRBD1	TRBV3-1/TRBV3-2	TRBJ1-3	NA	TGTGCCAGCAGCCAAGATCAGGGGGCGTCAGGAAACACCATATATTTT	CASSQDQGASGNTIYF
TRBD1	TRBV2	TRBJ1-2	NA	TGTGCCAGCTCGCCGGGACAGGGGAACTATGGCTACACCTTC	CASSPGQGNYGYTF
TRBD2	TRBV18	TRBJ2-2	NA	TGTGCCAGCTCATTTAGCGGGACACCGAACACCGGGGAGCTGTTTTTT	CASSFSGTPNTGELFF
NA	TRBV6-5	TRBJ2-3	NA	TGTGCCAGCAGTTACTCTCAATTCCCCGAGGATACGCAGTATTTT	CASSYSQFPEDTQYF
NA	TRBV9	TRBJ1-3	NA	TGTGCCAGCAGCCCCGTTTTCCGGGGATCTGGAAACACCATATATTTT	CASSPVFRGSGNTIYF
NA	TRBV5-6	TRBJ2-7	NA	TGTGCCAGCAGCCTCCGGACTCCCAATCGGGGGCAGTACTTC	CASSLRTPNRGQYF
NA	TRBV7-9	TRBJ2-7	NA	TGTGCCAGCAGCTCAGACGGAGGCGAGCAGTACTTC	CASSSDGGEQYF
TRBD1	TRBV4-1	TRBJ1-2	NA	TGCGCCAGCAGCCAAGATCTCGCAGGGGGCTATGGCTACACCTTC	CASSQDLAGGYGYTF
NA	TRBV2	TRBJ2-2	NA	TGTGCCAGCAGTGACAAGAACACCGGGGAGCTGTTTTTT	CASSDKNTGELFF
NA	TRBV7-8	TRBJ1-2	few	TGTGCCAGCAGCTTAGTCGGGGGGGAACTTAACTATGGCTACACCTTC	CASSLVGGELNYGYTF
TRBD1	TRBV9	TRBJ1-3	NA	TGTGCCAGCAGCGTCGGACAGGGGGCCACTGGAAACACCATATATTTT	CASSVGQGATGNTIYF
TRBD2	TRBV5-4	TRBJ2-7	few	TGTGCCAGCAGCTACCCGGGACTAGGCCACGAGCAGTACTTC	CASSYPGLGHEQYF
NA	TRBV5-5	TRBJ1-2	NA	TGTGCCAGCAGTTCGTTCCTTCAGGGCTCCTATGGCTACACCTTC	CASSSFLQGSYGYTF
NA	TRBV19	TRBJ2-3	NA	TGTGCCAGTAGTAGTACACCTAGCACAGATACGCAGTATTTT	CASSSTPSTDTQYF
TRBD1	TRBV11-1	TRBJ1-2	NA	TGTGCCAGCAGCCCGGTGGGGGACAGGGGTTGGTATGGCTACACCTTC	CASSPVGDRGWYGYTF
TRBD1	TRBV6-6	TRBJ2-3	NA	TGTGCCAGCAGTTACTCGATACAGGGGGATACGCAGTATTTT	CASSYSIQGDTQYF
TRBD1	TRBV5-1	TRBJ2-3	once	TGCGCCAGCAGCACGCCGGGACAGAGCACAGATACGCAGTATTTT	CASSTPGQSTDTQYF